The 31 T cell receptor beta chains below come from one sample, sequenced in a study of cytomegalovirus exposure and HLA in healthy donors (dated by TCRdb to about 2017). Library generation was performed with the immunoSEQ multiplex PCR assay. The multiplex PCR relied on a mix of 60 forward primers for TCR Vbeta segments and 13 reverse primers for TCR Jbeta segments. TCRdb provides this immuneACCESS table in a form limited to in-frame rearrangements. Some clones are lacking; in checked studies, under half of them reflect an unresolved V gene, and why the rest are absent is not known. Counted in this sample were 110,000 to 150,000 clones; about four fifths of them appeared once. The ten largest account for around 4.4% of the sample. The sequencing sample was made of PBMCs. These TCRs come from a man between 40 and 49 years old in good health and CMV-seronegative.

This chain links TRBV15 with TRBJ1-5; 7 bases map to TRBD1. J lost 4 bases, V lost 5 bases, and 8 bases had no gene match. This CDR3 comprises 15 residues. Germline V CDR1 and CDR2: LNHNV, YYDKDF (reference sequence). The CDR3 sequence is CATSGQTGWNQPQHF. In nucleotides, the CDR3 is TGTGCCACCAGCGGACAGACAGGGTGGAATCAGCCCCAGCATTTT.

This clone has only a few counts. Other DNA sequences in the sample encode the same CDR3. The chain uses TRBV5-1 and TRBJ2-5, with TRBD1 identical over 12 bases. Trimming cost V 3 bases and J 5 bases; bases outside gene matches: 2. From germline, CDR1 is SGHRS and CDR2 YFSETQ. The CDR3 runs 14 residues. CDR3 in DNA: TGCGCCAGCAGCTGGGGACAGGGGGCCGAGACCCAGTACTTC. This encodes CASSWGQGAETQYF.

This clone was picked up one time. The J gene is TRBJ2-7, the V gene TRBV9; 11 bases align to TRBD2. The V and J ends lost 3 bases and 2 bases, in that order; junction bases with no gene match: 4. CDR3 length: 15 residues. Germline values: CDR1 SGDLS, CDR2 YYNGEE. The CDR3 protein is CASSASGGSTYEQYF. The CDR3 DNA follows: TGTGCCAGCAGCGCTAGCGGGGGGTCCACCTACGAGCAGTACTTC.

This clone came up once. Additional DNA sequences in this sample encode the identical CDR3. The V gene is TRBV6-5, the J gene TRBJ1-6; TRBD1 matches 7 bases. Germline lookup yields CDR1 MNHEY and CDR2 SVGAGI. This CDR3 has 15 amino acids. Trimming removed 7 bases from V and 6 bases from J; junction bases left unmatched: 9. The CDR3 is CASTPTGNFNSPLHF. Written as DNA, the CDR3 is TGTGCCAGCACCCCGACAGGGAACTTTAATTCACCCCTCCACTTT.

This clone came up a few times. This chain connects TRBV9 to TRBJ2-6; TRBD1 is a possible D gene (6 bases). Germline V gene lookup returns CDR1 SGDLS and CDR2 YYNGEE. The CDR3 has 19 residues. V lost 4 bases, J lost 0 bases, and 20 bases lay in between. Here the CDR3 reads CASSLSQDSLLSGANVLTF. The CDR3 region has the DNA TGTGCCAGCAGCCTGTCCCAGGACAGCCTCCTCTCTGGGGCCAACGTCCTGACTTTC.

The gene calls are TRBV15 and TRBJ1-5, with 10 bases identical to TRBD1. The length of the CDR3 is 17 residues. The V segment lost 5 bases and the J segment 0 bases; nucleotides outside the gene matches: 7. CDR1 is LNHNV and CDR2 is YYDKDF in the germline V gene (reference sequence). The CDR3 DNA follows: TGTGCCACCAGCGTGACAGGGGGCGGTCGTAGCAATCAGCCCCAGCATTTT. This codes for CATSVTGGGRSNQPQHF.

The chain uses TRBV18 and TRBJ2-5; D might be TRBD2 (5 bases). Trimming removed 3 bases from V and 3 bases from J, with 14 bases in between. CDR1 KGHSH and CDR2 LQKENI come from the germline V gene. The CDR3 loop spans 15 amino acids. In nucleotides, the CDR3 is TGTGCCAGCTCACCGCTACTAGGAACTAAAGAGACCCAGTACTTC. This gives the protein CASSPLLGTKETQYF.

CDR3 in DNA: TGCGCCAGCAGCCAAGGAATTGAGCGGGGGGGCCCGAGCCCAGGAGAGCAGTACTTC. Its translation: CASSQGIERGGPSPGEQYF. The chain has TRBV4-1 and TRBJ2-7; 10 bases fit TRBD2. Trimming removed 1 base from V and 7 bases from J; junction bases left unmatched: 19. This CDR3 comprises 19 residues. Germline V CDR1 and CDR2: MGHRA, YSYEKL.

The chain is built from TRBV6-5 and TRBJ1-2; D remains ambiguous. The V gene lost 0 bases and the J gene lost 4 bases, with 9 bases spanning the gap. From germline, CDR1 is MNHEY and CDR2 SVGAGI. This CDR3 comprises 14 residues. The CDR3 loop reads CASSYSKQFYGYTF. Here the CDR3 DNA reads TGTGCCAGCAGTTACTCGAAACAGTTCTATGGCTACACCTTC.

Concerning this clone itself: Other DNA variants within this sample encode the same CDR3. V and J are TRBV18 and TRBJ2-6; possibly TRBD1 for D (5 bases). The V end was cut by 2 bases, the J end by 4 bases, with 18 bases between. The germline V gene encodes CDR1 KGHSH and CDR2 LQKENI. The CDR3 length is 18 residues. In nucleotides, the CDR3 is TGTGCCAGCTCACCAGCTATGGGGCGTAGCTCCGGGGCCAACGTCCTGACTTTC. It codes for CASSPAMGRSSGANVLTF. Full variable domain (remainder filled in from reference TRBV18 and TRBJ2-6): NAGVMQNPRHLVRRRGQEARLRCSPMKGHSHVYWYRQLPEEGLKFMVYLQKENIIDESGMPKERFSAEFPKEGPSILRIQQVVRGDSAAYFCASSPAMGRSSGANVLTFGAGSRLTVL.

The gene calls are TRBV5-5 and TRBJ1-2; D uncertain. Trimming shortened V by 4 bases and J by 8 bases, and 15 bases separated the two germline ends. This CDR3 is 13 amino acids long. The germline V gene encodes CDR1 SGHKS and CDR2 YYEKEE (reference sequence). CDR3 region: CASSPPRGWGYTF. The CDR3 nucleotides are TGTGCCAGCAGCCCTCCGCGGGGTTGGGGCTACACCTTC.

The V gene is TRBV4-1, the J gene TRBJ2-7; a possible D gene is TRBD2 (5 bases). V lost 0 bases to trimming and J lost 0 bases, with 18 bases between them. Germline CDR1 and CDR2: MGHRA and YSYEKL. The CDR3 is 18 residues long. This CDR3 reads CASSQDKAEAKRSYEQYF. As DNA, the CDR3 is TGCGCCAGCAGCCAAGATAAAGCGGAGGCCAAGCGCTCCTACGAGCAGTACTTC.

This rearrangement joins TRBV5-4 to TRBJ2-2; D may be TRBD2 (5 bases). Germline lookup yields CDR1 SGHNT and CDR2 YYREEE (reference sequence). The V gene lost 4 bases and the J gene lost 5 bases, with 18 bases spanning the gap. This CDR3 has 16 amino acids. The CDR3 loop reads CASSPLPRGPTGELFF. The CDR3 nucleotides read TGTGCCAGCAGCCCACTTCCCCGGGGTCCAACCGGGGAGCTGTTTTTT.

The V and J genes are TRBV10-3 and TRBJ2-5; D uncertain. Judging by the DNA end, TRBJ2-7 fits better; the J call may be wrong. The CDR3 runs to 12 residues. CDR1 and CDR2 (germline): ENHRY, SYGVKD. The CDR3 DNA reads TGTGCCATCAGTCGACAAGCCTACGAGCAGTACTTC. It translates to CAISRQAYEQYF.

The chain uses TRBV5-1 and TRBJ2-7; TRBD1 matches 12 bases. Unmatched junction bases numbered 4, after V lost 4 bases and J lost 5 bases. The germline V gene encodes CDR1 SGHRS and CDR2 YFSETQ. The CDR3 is 14 residues long. The CDR3 here is CASSPGQGAHEQYF. DNA of the CDR3: TGCGCCAGCAGCCCGGGACAGGGGGCCCACGAGCAGTACTTC.

This chain uses TRBV19 with TRBJ2-7, with D perhaps TRBD1 (6 bases). The CDR3 extends over 14 amino acids. Deletions cut 1 base from V and 2 bases from J, with 9 bases between. Germline values: CDR1 LNHDA, CDR2 SQIVND (reference sequence). The CDR3 here is CASSIGGLTYEQYF. CDR3 DNA: TGTGCCAGTAGTATAGGGGGGCTTACCTACGAGCAGTACTTC.

This clone was counted only a few times. This sequence joins TRBV5-4 and TRBJ1-1; 8 bases agree with TRBD1. The CDR3 covers 15 residues. Germline CDR1 is SGHNT and CDR2 is YYREEE (reference sequence). V shed 1 base and J 7 bases; nucleotides not matched to a gene: 9. CDR3 region: CASSLKRTGNLEAFF. For the CDR3, the DNA is TGTGCCAGCAGCTTGAAAAGGACAGGGAATCTTGAAGCTTTCTTT.

CDR3 sequence: CASSPSGTATTPLHF. The CDR3 nucleotides read TGTGCCAGCAGCCCTTCCGGGACAGCGACTACACCCCTCCACTTT. The chain couples TRBV9 to TRBJ1-6; TRBD1 agrees at 7 bases. The V gene's germline CDR1 is SGDLS and CDR2 YYNGEE. The junction had 12 bases not matched to a gene; V was cut back by 4 bases and J by 11 bases. This CDR3 comprises 15 residues. The whole variable domain, filled in from reference TRBV9 and TRBJ1-6, reads DSGVTQTPKHLITATGQRVTLRCSPRSGDLSVYWYQQSLDQGLQFLIQYYNGEERAKGNILERFSAQQFPDLHSELNLSSLELGDSALYFCASSPSGTATTPLHFGNGTRLTVT.

This sequence joins TRBV2 and TRBJ1-4; D call uncertain. V was trimmed by 6 bases and J by 8 bases, leaving 22 bases between them. This CDR3 is built from 16 residues. Per germline, CDR1 SNHLY and CDR2 FYNNEI. CDR3 nucleotide sequence: TGTGCCAGCAGCCAAGCGGCCGGCCTGGGGAGGGAAAAACTGTTTTTT. Translating gives CASSQAAGLGREKLFF.

This sequence joins TRBV4-1 and TRBJ1-2; perhaps TRBD1 as D (6 bases). Germline CDR1 reads MGHRA; CDR2 reads YSYEKL. The CDR3 totals 15 residues. The V end lost 4 bases, the J end lost 4 bases, and 16 bases lay between the germline ends. CDR3 region: CASSPRRDMSYGYTF. CDR3 nucleotides: TGCGCCAGCAGCCCGCGCCGGGACATGTCCTATGGCTACACCTTC.

This clone was found once. V is TRBV29-1 and J is TRBJ1-1; 9 bases are shared with TRBD1. V trimming: 5 bases; J trimming: 5 bases; junction bases outside the gene matches: 3. The CDR3 sequence is 12 residues long. CDR1 SQVTM and CDR2 ANQGSEA come from the germline V gene. The CDR3, as DNA: TGCAGCGTTACAGACAGGGGGACTGAAGCTTTCTTT. Translated: CSVTDRGTEAFF.

The rearrangement uses TRBV5-4 and TRBJ1-2, with 7 bases that match TRBD1. Germline-derived CDR1 and CDR2 are SGHNT and YYREEE (reference sequence). J was trimmed by 1 base and V by 5 bases; bases with no gene match: 5. The CDR3 is 14 amino acids. CDR3 in amino acids: CASSYGQVNYGYTF. CDR3 in DNA: TGTGCCAGCAGTTATGGACAGGTTAACTATGGCTACACCTTC.

The chain is built from TRBV6-1 and TRBJ2-4; TRBD1 might be the D (6 bases). Germline CDR1 MNHNS, CDR2 SASEGT. The length of the CDR3 is 15 residues. Trimming removed 7 bases at V and 1 base at J, with 14 bases between. CDR3 amino acids: CASKNRESAKNIQYF. CDR3 nucleotide sequence: TGTGCCAGCAAAAACAGGGAGAGCGCCAAAAACATTCAGTACTTC.

The chain joins TRBV21-1 to TRBJ2-7; the D call in the table, TRBD2, was not verified against the DNA. TRBV21-1 is noted as a pseudogene. The CDR3 runs 18 residues. CDR3 sequence reads: CASTHMALLAGDSYEQYF. The DNA of the CDR3 is TGTGCCAGCACCCATATGGCCCTACTAGCGGGGGACTCCTACGAGCAGTACTTC.

Concerning this clone itself: This same CDR3 is encoded by further DNA sequences in the sample. This rearrangement joins TRBV4-1 to TRBJ2-7, with D perhaps TRBD1 (5 bases). Deletions cut 4 bases from V and 4 bases from J, with 11 bases between. CDR1 and CDR2 from the germline V gene are MGHRA and YSYEKL. The CDR3 sequence is 13 residues long. CDR3 protein: CASSPDRGYEQYF. For the CDR3, the DNA is TGCGCCAGCAGCCCTGATAGGGGTTACGAGCAGTACTTC.

CDR3 amino acids: CASTPGWGDSLAPLHF. CDR3 bases: TGTGCCAGTACTCCCGGCTGGGGGGATTCCTTGGCGCCCCTCCACTTT. V and J are TRBV19 and TRBJ1-6; tentative D call: TRBD1 (5 bases). The CDR3 runs to 16 residues. The ends were cut back, 7 bases at V and 13 bases at J, with 26 bases in the middle. Germline lookup yields CDR1 LNHDA and CDR2 SQIVND (reference sequence).

This clone has just a few counts. The J gene is TRBJ1-3, the V gene TRBV10-2; a weak D match, TRBD1 (6 bases). CDR1 is WSHSY, CDR2 SAAADI, per germline. Trimming cost V 8 bases and J 0 bases, with 11 bases left between them. This CDR3 is 14 amino acids long. CDR3 amino acids: CASSSGVSGNTIYF. CDR3 nucleotides: TGCGCCAGCTCCTCAGGGGTCTCTGGAAACACCATATATTTT.

The chain recombines TRBV9 with TRBJ2-5; TRBD1 agrees at 8 bases. Trimming cost V 2 bases and J 11 bases; bases outside gene matches: 8. Germline CDR1 is SGDLS and CDR2 is YYNGEE. The length of the CDR3 is 13 residues. CDR3 sequence (DNA): TGTGCCAGCAGCGTGGGAGACAGGGGCGGGCAGTACTTC. It specifies CASSVGDRGGQYF.

The chain uses TRBV11-3 and TRBJ2-3, with TRBD2 as a possible D gene (5 bases). The germline CDR1 and CDR2 sequences are SGHNT and YENEEA. With 5 bases removed from V and 5 bases from J, the gap between germline ends came to 8 bases. CDR3 length: 12 residues. CDR3: CASSPGVDTQYF. CDR3 sequence (DNA): TGTGCCAGCAGCCCCGGGGTAGATACGCAGTATTTT.

This sequence joins TRBV29-1 and TRBJ1-3; D gene uncertain. The CDR3 covers 17 residues. Germline V lookup: CDR1 SQVTM, CDR2 ANQGSEA. With 0 bases removed from V and 0 bases from J, the gap between germline ends came to 15 bases. The CDR3 loop is CSVEDRVGLDSGNTIYF. The CDR3 nucleotides are TGCAGCGTTGAAGATCGGGTAGGCTTGGACTCTGGAAACACCATATATTTT. The full variable domain, rest sourced from reference TRBV29-1 and TRBJ1-3, is SAVISQKPSRDICQRGTSLTIQCQVDSQVTMMFWYRQQPGQSLTLIATANQGSEATYESGFVIDKFPISRPNLTFSTLTVSNMSPEDSSIYLCSVEDRVGLDSGNTIYFGEGSWLTVV.

The chain links TRBV9 to TRBJ1-4; 10 nucleotides match TRBD1. V shed 4 bases, J shed 4 bases, and the junction held 7 bases outside the gene matches. This CDR3 is 16 amino acids long. CDR1 is SGDLS, CDR2 YYNGEE, per germline. In DNA form, the CDR3 reads TGTGCCAGCAGCCGGGGACAGGGGAATGGTAATGAAAAACTGTTTTTT. It is translated as CASSRGQGNGNEKLFF. Full variable domain (outside the CDR3, taken from reference TRBV9 and TRBJ1-4): DSGVTQTPKHLITATGQRVTLRCSPRSGDLSVYWYQQSLDQGLQFLIQYYNGEERAKGNILERFSAQQFPDLHSELNLSSLELGDSALYFCASSRGQGNGNEKLFFGSGTQLSVL.